This T cell receptor beta chain comes out of a study of T cells in localized non-small cell lung cancer. CDR1 SNHLY and CDR2 FYNNEI come from the germline V gene. The CDR3 spans 16 residues. With 6 bases removed from V and 2 bases from J, the gap between germline ends came to 16 bases. TCRdb keeps only in-frame clones here, not all; method: immunoSEQ multiplex PCR. The repertoire includes tens of thousands of clones, around 86% of them detected once, and roughly 20% sits in the top ten. The source of this sequence is a man aged 35 to 69 with stage I squamous cell lung carcinoma. The specimen was peripheral blood, collected before any cancer treatment. V and J are TRBV2 and TRBJ2-2; D may match TRBD1 or TRBD2 (5 bases each). The CDR3 here is CASSGEGTLNTGELFF. The CDR3 bases are TGTGCCAGCAGCGGAGAGGGGACCCTAAACACCGGGGAGCTGTTTTTT.